A selection of T cell receptor beta chains follows, all from one sample in a study of CD8+CD57+ T cells in acquired aplastic anemia. TCRdb called the reads again in MiXCR, with one record for every CDR3 protein. The sample consists of roughly 200,000 distinct CDR3 sequences, over 55% of them appearing once. Specimen: sorted CD4+, CD8+, or CD8+CD57+ T cells (not recorded which) from PBMCs. The receptors were gathered from a human donor with aplastic anemia. CDR3s include the opening cysteine and the closing phenylalanine or tryptophan. The D gene is left open where the match is weak. The size field is filled for only some rows; it gives once, few, many or a size class.

size	D	length	J	V	CDR3	DNA
few	.	15	TRBJ1-6	TRBV7-9	CASSPLDGVGSPLHF	TGTGCCAGCAGCCCGTTGGACGGGGTGGGTTCACCCCTCCACTTT
medium-sized	TRBD2	19	TRBJ2-1	TRBV20-1	CSARVFGLAGGRSINEQFF	TGCAGTGCTAGGGTCTTCGGCCTAGCGGGGGGGCGATCTATCAATGAGCAGTTCTTC
.	TRBD2	17	TRBJ2-3	TRBV9	CASSVTSGGPITDTQYF	TGTGCCAGCAGCGTTACTAGCGGGGGGCCAATCACAGATACGCAGTATTTT
.	TRBD1	10	TRBJ2-5	TRBV19	CASNTGGQYF	TGTGCCAGTAACACAGGGGGCCAGTACTTC
.	TRBD1	15	TRBJ2-7	TRBV7-2	CASSNQGQRLAEQYF	TGTGCCAGCAGCAACCAGGGACAGCGATTGGCCGAGCAGTACTTC
many	.	15	TRBJ1-5	TRBV2	CASSTAGFGNQPQHF	TGTGCCAGCTCTACCGCAGGGTTTGGGAATCAGCCCCAGCATTTT
few	.	14	TRBJ2-7	TRBV5-8	CASSSNPDPYEQYF	TGTGCCAGCAGCTCAAACCCTGACCCCTACGAGCAGTACTTC
once	.	13	TRBJ2-7	TRBV6-5	CASTSPFTAEQYF	TGTGCCAGCACTTCCCCCTTTACGGCCGAGCAGTACTTC
.	TRBD1	12	TRBJ2-1	TRBV19	CASNDRVNEQFF	TGTGCCAGTAACGACAGGGTCAATGAGCAGTTCTTC
.	TRBD2	15	TRBJ2-5	TRBV20-1	CSARELAGSQEAQYF	TGCAGTGCTAGAGAACTAGCGGGGAGCCAAGAGGCCCAGTACTTC
.	TRBD1	15	TRBJ1-6	TRBV12-3/TRBV12-4	CASSRRGQNNSPLHF	TGTGCCAGCAGTCGACGGGGACAGAATAATTCACCCCTCCACTTT
.	.	14	TRBJ2-1	TRBV20-1	CSARDFRNSMEQFF	TGCAGTGCTAGAGATTTTCGAAACAGCATGGAGCAGTTCTTC
.	.	11	TRBJ2-1	TRBV19	CASSSGGEQFF	TGTGCCAGTAGTAGCGGTGGTGAGCAGTTCTTC
once	.	15	TRBJ2-2	TRBV7-3	CAGSSRQVNTGELFF	TGTGCCGGCAGCTCGAGGCAGGTGAACACCGGGGAGCTGTTTTTT
.	.	13	TRBJ2-2	TRBV9	CASSVDLVGELFF	TGTGCCAGCAGCGTAGACCTAGTCGGGGAGCTGTTTTTT
.	.	17	TRBJ1-6	TRBV20-1	CSAREVGREIYNSPLHF	TGCAGTGCTAGAGAGGTCGGCAGGGAGATATATAATTCACCCCTCCACTTT
.	.	11	TRBJ2-5	TRBV27	CASRGVETQYF	TGTGCCAGCAGGGGGGTGGAGACCCAGTACTTC
.	.	13	TRBJ1-2	TRBV24-1	CATSVTGFYGYTF	TGTGCCACCAGTGTTACAGGGTTCTATGGCTACACCTTC
once	.	12	TRBJ1-2	TRBV14	CASSSNMLSYTF	TGTGCCAGCAGCTCCAATATGTTATCCTACACCTTC
.	TRBD1	14	TRBJ1-2	TRBV10-3	CAITGTGANYGYTF	TGTGCCATTACCGGGACAGGGGCTAACTATGGCTACACCTTC
.	.	13	TRBJ2-7	TRBV5-4	CAIRGLPTYEQYF	TGTGCCATCCGAGGACTGCCGACCTACGAGCAGTACTTC
.	TRBD2	13	TRBJ2-1	TRBV19	CASSIRASGEQFF	TGTGCCAGTAGTATAAGGGCTAGCGGTGAGCAGTTCTTC
.	TRBD1	12	TRBJ1-2	TRBV12-3/TRBV12-4	CASRIGTGGNTF	TGTGCCAGCAGAATAGGGACAGGCGGGAACACCTTC
once	.	13	TRBJ1-6	TRBV25-1	CASSPVPNSPLHF	TGTGCCAGCAGTCCGGTTCCCAATTCACCCCTCCACTTT
.	TRBD1	16	TRBJ2-2	TRBV10-3	CAISESQGVRTGELFF	TGTGCCATCAGTGAGTCCCAGGGGGTAAGGACCGGGGAGCTGTTTTTT
.	TRBD1	13	TRBJ2-5	TRBV19	CASSMDRTTTQYF	TGTGCCAGTAGTATGGACAGGACAACGACCCAGTACTTC
many	.	12	TRBJ1-1	TRBV25-1	CASSEGAGEAFF	TGTGCCAGCAGTGAAGGGGCCGGGGAAGCTTTCTTT